The present entry profiles one TCR beta chain with its context. Its antigen is not identified. Sequencing was at deep level. Every immunoSEQ plate was one replicate of a subset's evenly spread DNA. The assay was immunoSEQ multiplex PCR, and TCRdb's table has in-frame clones only and misses some. This table has some 1.1 million clones, about 72% appearing once. The sample is drawn from a study of shared clonotypes between healthy human individuals. Study-wide points: Only blood was sampled, and tissue TCR repertoires likely differ from blood ones. Across subsets, estimated richness was generally greater for naive than for memory populations.

Germline V gene sequence: CDR1 MDHEN, CDR2 SYDVKM. The CDR3 is 14 amino acids. Trimming removed 9 bases at V and 4 bases at J, with 18 bases between. The source material was memory CD4+ T cells from PBMCs. Subset reported: CD45RA-negative fraction. The source of this sequence is a man aged 18 to 35 in good health. Some clones in this sample may be carry-over from other donors' samples. The rearrangement links TRBV28 to TRBJ2-5; D possibly uses TRBD1 or TRBD2 (5 bases each). The CDR3 is CASTPGRWGETQYF. The CDR3 DNA follows: TGTGCCAGTACTCCGGGACGGTGGGGAGAGACCCAGTACTTC.